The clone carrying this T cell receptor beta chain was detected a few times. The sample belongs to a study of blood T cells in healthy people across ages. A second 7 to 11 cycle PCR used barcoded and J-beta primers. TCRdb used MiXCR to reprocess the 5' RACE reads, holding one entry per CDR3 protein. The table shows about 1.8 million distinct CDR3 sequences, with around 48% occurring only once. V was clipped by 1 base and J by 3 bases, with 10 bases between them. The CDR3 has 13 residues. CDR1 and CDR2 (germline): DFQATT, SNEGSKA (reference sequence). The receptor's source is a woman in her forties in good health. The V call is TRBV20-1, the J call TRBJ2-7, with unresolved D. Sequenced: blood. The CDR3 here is CSARGLDVYEQYF. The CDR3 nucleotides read TGCAGTGCTAGAGGCTTGGACGTCTACGAGCAGTACTTC.